The subject of this entry is one T cell receptor beta chain. Losses at the gene ends were 4 bases for V and 5 bases for J; bases not matched to a gene: 5. Germline V gene lookup returns CDR1 SEHNR and CDR2 FQNEAQ (reference sequence). The CDR3 consists of 15 residues. These data originate in a study of ipilimumab plus nivolumab after autologous stem cell transplantation. In the study overall: Median doses per patient: roughly five ipilimumab, 7 or 8 nivolumab.

Ipilimumab, 1 mg/kg, started 14 to 28 days after autologous transplant. Measured with immunoSEQ multiplex PCR; TCRdb has only the in-frame clones, and not every one. This sample has about 40,000 clones, with over 90% found just once. The chain couples TRBV7-9 to TRBJ1-4, with TRBD1 identical over 9 bases. This specimen consisted of PBMCs, obtained in a trial of ipilimumab plus nivolumab as post-transplant consolidation. This receptor was obtained from a male donor with multiple myeloma. In DNA, the CDR3 is TGTGCCAGCAGCTGGGGACAGGGAACGAATGAAAAACTGTTTTTT. Translated, it gives CASSWGQGTNEKLFF.